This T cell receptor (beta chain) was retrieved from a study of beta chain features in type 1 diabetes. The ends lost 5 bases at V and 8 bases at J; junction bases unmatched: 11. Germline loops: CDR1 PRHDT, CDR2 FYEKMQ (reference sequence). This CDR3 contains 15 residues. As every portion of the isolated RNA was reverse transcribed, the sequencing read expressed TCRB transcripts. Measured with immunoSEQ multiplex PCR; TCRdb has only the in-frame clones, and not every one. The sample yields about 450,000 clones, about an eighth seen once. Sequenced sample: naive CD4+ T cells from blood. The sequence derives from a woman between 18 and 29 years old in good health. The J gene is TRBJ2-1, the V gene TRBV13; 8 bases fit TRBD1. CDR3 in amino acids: CASSPDRAPSDEQFF. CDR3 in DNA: TGTGCCAGCAGCCCGGACAGGGCCCCATCGGATGAGCAGTTCTTC. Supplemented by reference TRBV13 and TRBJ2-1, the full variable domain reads AAGVIQSPRHLIKEKRETATLKCYPIPRHDTVYWYQQGPGQDPQFLISFYEKMQSDKGSIPDRFSAQQFSDYHSELNMSSLELGDSALYFCASSPDRAPSDEQFFGPGTRLTVL.